This T cell receptor beta chain originates from a study of blood T cell repertoires in COVID-19. Turning to the study itself: The samples span acute and convalescent COVID-19 from the United States, Italy and Spain. Sample material is recorded as cDNA or gDNA derived from T cells, B-cell-depleted T cells, or PBMCs.

This CDR3 has 13 amino acids. Trimming cost V 4 bases and J 1 base, with 5 bases left between them. Germline-derived CDR1 and CDR2 are LGHDT and YNNKEL (reference sequence). This clone was counted once. Recruits, aged roughly 18 to 90 years, lived in 20 to 30 US areas. Assignment of participants to cohorts was predicated upon participant-reported clinical history. The data were produced by immunoSEQ multiplex PCR, yet TCRdb's version contains in-frame clones alone and is incomplete. The sample contains a few hundred thousand clones, roughly nine tenths of which appear only once. This rearrangement joins TRBV3-1 (or the pseudogene TRBV3-2) to TRBJ1-3; D is ambiguous. The receptor was isolated from a woman between 55 and 75 years old who had recovered from COVID-19. The sample comprised PBMCs or T cells enriched from blood (not recorded which). The CDR3 bases are TGTGCCAGCAGCCCAACTTCTGGAAACACCATATATTTT. This sequence encodes CASSPTSGNTIYF.